This TCR beta chain was documented in a study of T cell responses to AZD1222 COVID-19 vaccine. Trimming removed 0 bases from V and 4 bases from J, with 6 bases in between. CDR3 length: 13 residues. Germline CDR1 reads SGHNT; CDR2 reads YYREEE (reference sequence). The data were produced by immunoSEQ multiplex PCR, yet TCRdb's version contains in-frame clones alone and is incomplete. The data hold about 150,000 clones, with about 85% observed a single time. The source material was peripheral blood, sampled after recovery from COVID-19. The chain is built from TRBV5-4 and TRBJ2-3, with a possible D match to TRBD2 (5 bases). The source of this sequence is an adult who had recovered from COVID-19. The CDR3 is CASSLAGADTQYF. The CDR3 DNA is TGTGCCAGCAGCTTGGCCGGGGCAGATACGCAGTATTTT.